This T cell receptor beta chain was sequenced in a study of shared clonotypes between healthy human individuals. About the research overall: CD4 naive and memory got three plates each, CD8 naive two, CD8 memory one. Study outcomes and limitations: For naive CD4 cells, approximately 4.8% of clonotypes were shared across a handful of donors. Generation probability values for non-shared clonotypes were lower than those for clonotypes shared by all four donors.

This CDR3 contains 15 residues. In germline, CDR1 is PRHDT, CDR2 FYEKMQ (reference sequence). Trimming removed 4 bases at V and 8 bases at J, with 17 bases between. CD45RO-negative, CCR7-selected cells formed the naive CD8 fraction, which excluded terminally differentiated effector memory CD45RA+ cells. This clone was seen more than once but under ten times. Antigen specificity is unknown. Genomic DNA from each subset was divided evenly over several immunoSEQ plates. The table came from immunoSEQ multiplex PCR; TCRdb's copy has only in-frame clones and leaves some out. The sample lists about 2.1 million clones; roughly 93% were seen once.

This clonotype was sampled from a young man in good health. Some clones in this sample may be carry-over from other donors' samples. J is TRBJ1-4 and V is TRBV13; perhaps TRBD1 as D (5 bases). Sequenced sample: naive CD8+ T cells from PBMCs. In DNA form, the CDR3 reads TGTGCCAGCAGCTCGGGACGCCGCAATGGAGAAAAACTGTTTTTT. Amino acid sequence: CASSSGRRNGEKLFF.